Listed below are T cell receptor beta chains from one sample, sequenced in a study of beta chain features in type 1 diabetes. Using immunoSEQ multiplex PCR, the repertoire was profiled, and TCRdb retains in-frame clones only, with some absent. The sample carries about 390,000 clones, 9.6% recorded once. The sequenced sample was central memory CD4+ T cells from blood. The receptors were gathered from a man aged 25 to 40 with type 1 diabetes. The conserved cysteine and the conserved F or W are not part of the CDR3 here. A D gene is named only where the DNA matches it firmly. Size is stated for part of the rows, as once, few or many counts, or as a class when the clone is expanded.

size: few
J: TRBJ2-5
D: NA
V: TRBV5-5
CDR3: ASSFHVTVAETQY

size: NA
J: TRBJ2-5
D: TRBD1
V: TRBV7-9
CDR3: ASSLGRGLETQY

size: many
J: TRBJ2-7
D: NA
V: TRBV2
CDR3: ASSAQQGNYEQY

size: few
J: TRBJ2-7
D: NA
V: TRBV9
CDR3: ASSAGGLDSREQY

size: NA
J: TRBJ1-5
D: NA
V: TRBV5-1
CDR3: ASSADWDQPQH

size: NA
J: TRBJ2-5
D: NA
V: TRBV19
CDR3: ASSIGLGDSYGGETQY

size: few
J: TRBJ1-1
D: NA
V: TRBV2
CDR3: ASMVGNTEAF

size: few
J: TRBJ2-1
D: TRBD2
V: TRBV7-2
CDR3: ASSYIAGGPGEQF

size: few
J: TRBJ2-2
D: NA
V: TRBV2
CDR3: ASSEGTGELF

size: few
J: TRBJ2-3
D: TRBD2
V: TRBV5-4
CDR3: ASSRTSGSADTQY

size: few
J: TRBJ2-3
D: NA
V: TRBV7-7
CDR3: ASSLGSGRTDTQY

size: many
J: TRBJ1-4
D: NA
V: TRBV27
CDR3: ASSLSEAVGEKLF

size: few
J: TRBJ1-1
D: NA
V: TRBV5-1
CDR3: ASSLRVGDTEAF

size: few
J: TRBJ1-1
D: NA
V: TRBV4-3
CDR3: ASSDGPVLF

size: few
J: TRBJ2-3
D: TRBD2
V: TRBV5-4
CDR3: ASSSGLAGDSDTQY

size: few
J: TRBJ1-2
D: NA
V: TRBV6-5
CDR3: ASSPQTNYGYT

size: NA
J: TRBJ1-3
D: NA
V: TRBV7-9
CDR3: ASSLGLGNTIY

size: few
J: TRBJ2-7
D: NA
V: TRBV4-2
CDR3: ASSQAPGSGYEQY

size: NA
J: TRBJ2-7
D: TRBD1
V: TRBV4-3
CDR3: ASSQEQGGSSSSYEQY

size: few
J: TRBJ2-1
D: NA
V: TRBV4-1
CDR3: ASSSRLYNEQF

size: few
J: TRBJ1-4
D: TRBD1
V: TRBV27
CDR3: ASSFGTASTNEKLF

size: few
J: TRBJ2-7
D: NA
V: TRBV27
CDR3: ASSLAVAQAGTSYEQY

size: NA
J: TRBJ1-2
D: TRBD1
V: TRBV5-1
CDR3: ASSFGTEIYGYT

size: few
J: TRBJ2-5
D: NA
V: TRBV11-3
CDR3: ASSFWGIQETQY

size: NA
J: TRBJ2-7
D: NA
V: TRBV25-1
CDR3: ASRGQRNYEQY

size: few
J: TRBJ2-7
D: NA
V: TRBV28
CDR3: ASSKGHSYEQY

size: NA
J: TRBJ2-1
D: NA
V: TRBV12-5
CDR3: ASGTGTRDNEQF

size: few
J: TRBJ2-2
D: NA
V: TRBV7-9
CDR3: ASSPEGTGELF

size: few
J: TRBJ2-7
D: NA
V: TRBV2
CDR3: ASRGPSAYEQY

size: NA
J: TRBJ2-3
D: NA
V: TRBV9
CDR3: ASSVARDTQY

size: few
J: TRBJ2-5
D: NA
V: TRBV2
CDR3: ASSRGQETQY

size: NA
J: TRBJ2-5
D: NA
V: TRBV2
CDR3: ASCQAKETQY

size: many
J: TRBJ1-2
D: TRBD1
V: TRBV7-2
CDR3: ASSSTGGYYGYT

size: many
J: TRBJ1-2
D: NA
V: TRBV6-4
CDR3: ASSHGQSGYT

size: NA
J: TRBJ1-5
D: NA
V: TRBV10-3
CDR3: AISVSGTDQPQH

size: NA
J: TRBJ1-1
D: NA
V: TRBV7-9
CDR3: ASSFVGQGKMDTEAF

size: NA
J: TRBJ2-3
D: NA
V: TRBV7-2
CDR3: ASSLGGPGTDTQY

size: few
J: TRBJ1-1
D: TRBD1
V: TRBV29-1
CDR3: SVQRAGGTEAF

size: few
J: TRBJ2-2
D: NA
V: TRBV4-3
CDR3: ASSPGWGTGELF

size: few
J: TRBJ1-1
D: NA
V: TRBV4-2
CDR3: ASSQAWVLGTEAF

size: NA
J: TRBJ2-7
D: TRBD1
V: TRBV6-6
CDR3: ASSSSTGGIDEQY

size: few
J: TRBJ2-7
D: TRBD1
V: TRBV7-9
CDR3: ASSLGRTGAPEQY

size: few
J: TRBJ2-5
D: TRBD2
V: TRBV5-1
CDR3: ASRRGTSVGETQY

size: many
J: TRBJ2-5
D: NA
V: TRBV9
CDR3: ASSVDILETQY

size: NA
J: TRBJ2-1
D: TRBD2
V: TRBV11-3
CDR3: ASSLVAGNNEQF

size: few
J: TRBJ2-5
D: NA
V: TRBV29-1
CDR3: SAHGGLGETQY

size: NA
J: TRBJ2-1
D: NA
V: TRBV19
CDR3: ASSHRVESYNEQF

size: few
J: TRBJ2-5
D: TRBD1
V: TRBV28
CDR3: ASSGGQGRQETQY

size: few
J: TRBJ1-1
D: TRBD1
V: TRBV19
CDR3: ASTSLVGQGRDAF

size: many
J: TRBJ2-1
D: NA
V: TRBV5-4
CDR3: ASSLFSRDNEQF

size: NA
J: TRBJ1-1
D: NA
V: TRBV28
CDR3: ASGTLNTEAF

size: many
J: TRBJ2-5
D: NA
V: TRBV29-1
CDR3: SVGMSSAYQETQY

size: many
J: TRBJ2-5
D: NA
V: TRBV2
CDR3: ASSEWGRVDETQY

size: few
J: TRBJ2-7
D: NA
V: TRBV2
CDR3: ASSGAYEQY

size: few
J: TRBJ1-1
D: NA
V: TRBV6-1
CDR3: ASSEAFGNTEAF